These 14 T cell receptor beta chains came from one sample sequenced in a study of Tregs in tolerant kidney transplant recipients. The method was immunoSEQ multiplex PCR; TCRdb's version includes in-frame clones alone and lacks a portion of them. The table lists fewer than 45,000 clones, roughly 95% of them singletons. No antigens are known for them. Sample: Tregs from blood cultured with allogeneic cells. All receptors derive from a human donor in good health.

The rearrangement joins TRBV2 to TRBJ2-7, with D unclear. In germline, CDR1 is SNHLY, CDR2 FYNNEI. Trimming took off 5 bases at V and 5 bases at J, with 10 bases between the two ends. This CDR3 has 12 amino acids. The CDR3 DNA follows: TGTGCCAGCAGTCAAATGGGGAACGAGCAGTACTTC. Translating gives CASSQMGNEQYF.

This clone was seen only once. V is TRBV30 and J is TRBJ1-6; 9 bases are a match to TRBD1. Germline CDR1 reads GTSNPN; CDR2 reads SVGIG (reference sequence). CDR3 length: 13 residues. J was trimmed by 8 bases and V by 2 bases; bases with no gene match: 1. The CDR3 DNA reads TGTGCCTGGAGTAGGGACAGGGATTCACCCCTCCACTTT. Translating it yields CAWSRDRDSPLHF.

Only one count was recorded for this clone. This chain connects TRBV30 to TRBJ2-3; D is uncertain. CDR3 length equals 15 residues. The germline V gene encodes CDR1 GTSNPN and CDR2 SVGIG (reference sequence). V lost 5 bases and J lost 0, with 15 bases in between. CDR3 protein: CAWVVGSASTDTQYF. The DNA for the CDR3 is TGTGCCTGGGTGGTAGGGTCGGCTAGCACAGATACGCAGTATTTT.

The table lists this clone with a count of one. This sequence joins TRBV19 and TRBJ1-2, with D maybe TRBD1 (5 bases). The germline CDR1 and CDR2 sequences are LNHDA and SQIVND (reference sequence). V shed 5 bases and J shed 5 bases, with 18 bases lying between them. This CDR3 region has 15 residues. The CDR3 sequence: CASSADTGGLYGYTF. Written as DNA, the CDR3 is TGTGCCAGTAGTGCGGACACGGGGGGACTATATGGCTACACCTTC.

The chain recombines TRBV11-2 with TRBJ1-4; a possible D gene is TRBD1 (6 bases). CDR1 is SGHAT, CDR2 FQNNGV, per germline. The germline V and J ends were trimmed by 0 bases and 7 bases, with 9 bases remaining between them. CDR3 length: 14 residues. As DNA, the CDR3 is TGTGCCAGCAGCTTAGACCCCAGGGGTGAAAAACTGTTTTTT. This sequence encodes CASSLDPRGEKLFF.

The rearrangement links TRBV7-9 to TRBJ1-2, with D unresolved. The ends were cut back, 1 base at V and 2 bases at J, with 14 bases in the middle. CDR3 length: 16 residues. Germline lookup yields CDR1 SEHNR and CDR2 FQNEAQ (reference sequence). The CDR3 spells CASSLVRTVLNYGYTF. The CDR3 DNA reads TGTGCCAGCAGCTTAGTTCGTACAGTACTGAACTATGGCTACACCTTC.

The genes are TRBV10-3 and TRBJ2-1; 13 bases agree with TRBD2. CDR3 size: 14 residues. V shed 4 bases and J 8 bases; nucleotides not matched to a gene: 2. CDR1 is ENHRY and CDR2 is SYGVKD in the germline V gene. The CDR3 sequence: CAISVLAGGDEQFF. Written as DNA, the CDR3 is TGTGCCATCAGTGTACTAGCGGGAGGGGATGAGCAGTTCTTC.

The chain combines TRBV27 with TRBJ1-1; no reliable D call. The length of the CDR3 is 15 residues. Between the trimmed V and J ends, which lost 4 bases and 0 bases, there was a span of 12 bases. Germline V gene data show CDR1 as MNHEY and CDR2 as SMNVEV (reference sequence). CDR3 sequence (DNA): TGTGCCAGCAGTTCTTTGTACGCCCTGAACACTGAAGCTTTCTTT. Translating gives CASSSLYALNTEAFF.

CDR3 loop: CASSPSRNYGYTF. CDR3 bases: TGTGCCAGCAGCCCGAGCCGGAACTATGGCTACACCTTC. This chain links TRBV5-5 with TRBJ1-2; D unresolved. The V gene lost 4 bases and the J gene lost 2 bases, with 9 bases spanning the gap. The CDR3 loop spans 13 amino acids. In germline, CDR1 is SGHKS, CDR2 YYEKEE (reference sequence).

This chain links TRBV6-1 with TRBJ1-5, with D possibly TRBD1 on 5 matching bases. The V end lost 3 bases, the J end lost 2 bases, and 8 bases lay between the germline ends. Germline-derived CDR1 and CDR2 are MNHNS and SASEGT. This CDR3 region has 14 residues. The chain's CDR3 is CASSDQGRNQPQHF. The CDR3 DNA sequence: TGTGCCAGCAGTGACCAGGGTCGCAATCAGCCCCAGCATTTT.

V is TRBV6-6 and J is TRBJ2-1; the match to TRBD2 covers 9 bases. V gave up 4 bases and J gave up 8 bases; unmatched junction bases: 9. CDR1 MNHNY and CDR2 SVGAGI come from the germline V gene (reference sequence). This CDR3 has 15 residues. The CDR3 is CASSSTRAGGYEQFF. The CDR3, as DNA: TGTGCCAGCAGTTCAACTCGAGCGGGAGGATATGAGCAGTTCTTC.

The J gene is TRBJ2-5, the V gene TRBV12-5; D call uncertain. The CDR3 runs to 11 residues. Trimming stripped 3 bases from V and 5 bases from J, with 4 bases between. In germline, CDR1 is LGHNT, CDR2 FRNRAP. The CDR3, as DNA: TGTGCTAGTGGTTTCGGGGAGACCCAGTACTTC. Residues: CASGFGETQYF.

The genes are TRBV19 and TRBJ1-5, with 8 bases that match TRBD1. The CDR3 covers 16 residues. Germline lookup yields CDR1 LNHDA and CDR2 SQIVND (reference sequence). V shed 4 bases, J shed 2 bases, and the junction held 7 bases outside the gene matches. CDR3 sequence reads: CASSNRQGSGNQPQHF. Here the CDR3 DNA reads TGTGCCAGTAGTAATCGACAGGGGTCTGGCAATCAGCCCCAGCATTTT.

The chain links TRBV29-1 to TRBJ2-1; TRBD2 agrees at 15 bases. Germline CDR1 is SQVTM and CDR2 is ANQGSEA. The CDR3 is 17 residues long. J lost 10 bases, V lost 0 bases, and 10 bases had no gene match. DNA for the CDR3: TGCAGCGTTGAAGACTCCTGGACTAGCGGGAGGGATGGCGAGCAGTTCTTC. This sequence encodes CSVEDSWTSGRDGEQFF.